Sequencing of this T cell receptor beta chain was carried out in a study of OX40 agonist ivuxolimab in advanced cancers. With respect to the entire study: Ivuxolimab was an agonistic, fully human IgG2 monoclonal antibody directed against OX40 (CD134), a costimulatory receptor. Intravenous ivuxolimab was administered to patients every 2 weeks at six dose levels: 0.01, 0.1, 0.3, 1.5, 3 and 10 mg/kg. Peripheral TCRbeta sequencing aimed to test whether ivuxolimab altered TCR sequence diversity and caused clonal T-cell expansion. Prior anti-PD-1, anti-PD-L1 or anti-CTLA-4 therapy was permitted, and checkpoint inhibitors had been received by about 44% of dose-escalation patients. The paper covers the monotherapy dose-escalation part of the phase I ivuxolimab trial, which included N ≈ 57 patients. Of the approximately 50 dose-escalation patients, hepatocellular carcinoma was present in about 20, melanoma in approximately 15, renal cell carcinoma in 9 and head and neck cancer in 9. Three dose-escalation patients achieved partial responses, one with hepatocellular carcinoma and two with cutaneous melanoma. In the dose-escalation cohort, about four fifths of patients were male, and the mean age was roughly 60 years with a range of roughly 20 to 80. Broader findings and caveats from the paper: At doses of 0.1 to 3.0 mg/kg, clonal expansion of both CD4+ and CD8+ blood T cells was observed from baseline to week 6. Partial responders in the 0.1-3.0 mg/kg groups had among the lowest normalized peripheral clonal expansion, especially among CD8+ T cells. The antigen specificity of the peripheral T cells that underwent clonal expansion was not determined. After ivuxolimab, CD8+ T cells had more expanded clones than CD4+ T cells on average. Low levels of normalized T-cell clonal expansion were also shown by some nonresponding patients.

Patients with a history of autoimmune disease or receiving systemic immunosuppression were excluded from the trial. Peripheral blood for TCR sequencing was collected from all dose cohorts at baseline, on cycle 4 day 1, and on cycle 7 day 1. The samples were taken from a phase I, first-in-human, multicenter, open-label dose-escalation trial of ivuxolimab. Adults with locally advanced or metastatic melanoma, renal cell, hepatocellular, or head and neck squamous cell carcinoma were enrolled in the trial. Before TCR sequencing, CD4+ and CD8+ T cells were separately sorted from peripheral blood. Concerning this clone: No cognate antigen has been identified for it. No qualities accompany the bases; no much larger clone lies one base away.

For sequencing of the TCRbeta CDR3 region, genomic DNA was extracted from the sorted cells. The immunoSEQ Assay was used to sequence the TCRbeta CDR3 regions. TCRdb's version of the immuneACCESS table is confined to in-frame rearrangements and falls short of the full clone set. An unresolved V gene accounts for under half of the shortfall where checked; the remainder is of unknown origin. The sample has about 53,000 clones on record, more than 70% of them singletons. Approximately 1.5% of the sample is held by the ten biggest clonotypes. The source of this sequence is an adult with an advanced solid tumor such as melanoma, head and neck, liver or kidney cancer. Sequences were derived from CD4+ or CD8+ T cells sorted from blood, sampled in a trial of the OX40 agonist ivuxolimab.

The CDR3 region has the sequence CASSIEPTSRTGELFF. The DNA sequence is as follows: TGTGCCAGTAGTATAGAACCCACTAGCAGGACGGGGGAGCTGTTTTTT. This receptor chain uses TRBV19 and TRBJ2-2; a weak D assignment points to TRBD2 (6 bases agree). Its CDR3 holds 16 amino acids, cysteine through phenylalanine. Only the CDR3 portion is preserved as DNA: 48 bases, with reading frame beginning at the first base. V loses 0 bases, J loses 8 bases, and the germline ends lie 16 bases apart. According to the germline V gene (reference sequence), CDR1 reads LNHDA and CDR2 reads SQIVND.